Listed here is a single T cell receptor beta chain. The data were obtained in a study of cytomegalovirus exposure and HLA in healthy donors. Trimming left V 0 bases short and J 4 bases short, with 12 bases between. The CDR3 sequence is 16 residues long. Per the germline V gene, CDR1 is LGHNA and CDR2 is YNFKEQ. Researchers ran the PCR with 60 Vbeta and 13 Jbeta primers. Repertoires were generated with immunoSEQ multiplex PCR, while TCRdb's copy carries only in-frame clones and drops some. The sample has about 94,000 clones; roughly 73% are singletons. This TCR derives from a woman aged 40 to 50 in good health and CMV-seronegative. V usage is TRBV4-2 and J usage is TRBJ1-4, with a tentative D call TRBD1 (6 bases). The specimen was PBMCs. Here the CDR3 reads CASSQEGGQINEKLFF. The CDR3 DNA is TGTGCCAGCAGCCAAGAAGGAGGACAGATTAATGAAAAACTGTTTTTT.